This T cell receptor (beta chain) came from a study of blood T cell repertoires in COVID-19. Study details: The United States, Italy and Spain supplied acute and convalescent COVID-19 samples. T cells, B-cell-depleted T cells, or PBMCs provided the cDNA or gDNA that served as material.

A Seattle source enrolled patients during active infection and followed them longitudinally. The length of the CDR3 is 16 residues. Germline V gene sequence: CDR1 MDHEN, CDR2 SYDVKM. V trimming: 4 bases; J trimming: 3 bases; junction bases outside the gene matches: 9. Data came from immunoSEQ multiplex PCR; TCRdb stores just in-frame clones and leaves some out. There are roughly 230,000 clones in the sample; about 85% occur only once, and roughly a tenth lies in the top ten. The chain has TRBV28 and TRBJ2-4, with 7 nucleotides matching TRBD2. The receptor comes from a woman of 80 years or more with COVID-19, enrolled during active disease. Input material: peripheral blood. The CDR3: CASSSPSAGVKNIQYF. The DNA for the CDR3 is TGTGCCAGCAGTTCCCCTTCCGCGGGGGTCAAAAACATTCAGTACTTC.